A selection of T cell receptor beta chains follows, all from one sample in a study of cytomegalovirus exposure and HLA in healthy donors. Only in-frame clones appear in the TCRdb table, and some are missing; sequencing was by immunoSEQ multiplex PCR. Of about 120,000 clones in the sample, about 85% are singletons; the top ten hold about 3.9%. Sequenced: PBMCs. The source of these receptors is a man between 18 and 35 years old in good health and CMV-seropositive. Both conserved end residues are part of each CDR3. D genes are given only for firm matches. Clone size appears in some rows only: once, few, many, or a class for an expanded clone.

cdr3_aa: CASSENSGGGYTF
cdr3_nt: TGTGCCAGCAGCGAAAATTCAGGGGGCGGCTACACCTTC
cdr3_length: 13
v_call: TRBV7-9
d_call: TRBD1
clone_size: NA
j_call: TRBJ1-2

cdr3_aa: CASSEARNGRSVDGYTF
cdr3_nt: TGTGCCAGCAGTGAAGCGCGGAACGGCCGTTCGGTGGATGGCTACACCTTC
cdr3_length: 17
v_call: TRBV2
d_call: NA
clone_size: NA
j_call: TRBJ1-2

cdr3_aa: CASSQDFTGLTPNEAFF
cdr3_nt: TGTGCCAGCAGCCAAGATTTTACGGGGTTGACTCCCAATGAAGCTTTCTTT
cdr3_length: 17
v_call: TRBV4-2
d_call: NA
clone_size: once
j_call: TRBJ1-1

cdr3_aa: CASSLAPQGAGELFF
cdr3_nt: TGCGCCAGCAGCTTGGCTCCACAGGGGGCCGGGGAGCTGTTTTTT
cdr3_length: 15
v_call: TRBV5-1
d_call: TRBD1
clone_size: NA
j_call: TRBJ2-2

cdr3_aa: CASKTGGNLYSNQPQHF
cdr3_nt: TGTGCCAGTAAAACAGGGGGCAACTTATATAGCAATCAGCCCCAGCATTTT
cdr3_length: 17
v_call: TRBV19
d_call: TRBD1
clone_size: NA
j_call: TRBJ1-5

cdr3_aa: CASSFGRVQPQHF
cdr3_nt: TGTGCCAGCAGCTTTGGCAGGGTGCAGCCCCAGCATTTT
cdr3_length: 13
v_call: TRBV5-6
d_call: NA
clone_size: few
j_call: TRBJ1-5

cdr3_aa: CASSDSRGRAGELFF
cdr3_nt: TGTGCCAGCAGTGACTCTCGCGGGAGGGCCGGGGAGCTGTTTTTT
cdr3_length: 15
v_call: TRBV6-4
d_call: TRBD2
clone_size: NA
j_call: TRBJ2-2

cdr3_aa: CASSSTGSNEKLFF
cdr3_nt: TGTGCCAGCAGCTCCACAGGATCTAATGAAAAACTGTTTTTT
cdr3_length: 14
v_call: TRBV7-2
d_call: NA
clone_size: NA
j_call: TRBJ1-4

cdr3_aa: CASSGGDSGYTF
cdr3_nt: TGTGCCAGCAGCGGCGGGGACAGCGGCTACACCTTC
cdr3_length: 12
v_call: TRBV5-4
d_call: TRBD1
clone_size: NA
j_call: TRBJ1-2

cdr3_aa: CASSLMGAQGGKETQYF
cdr3_nt: TGCGCCAGCAGCCTAATGGGTGCACAGGGTGGTAAAGAGACCCAGTACTTC
cdr3_length: 17
v_call: TRBV5-1
d_call: NA
clone_size: NA
j_call: TRBJ2-5

cdr3_aa: CASSFSPQNYNSPLHF
cdr3_nt: TGTGCCAGCAGCTTCAGTCCCCAGAACTATAATTCACCCCTCCACTTT
cdr3_length: 16
v_call: TRBV5-4
d_call: NA
clone_size: NA
j_call: TRBJ1-6

cdr3_aa: CASSDRGGANVLTF
cdr3_nt: TGTGCCAGCAGTGACAGGGGTGGGGCCAACGTCCTGACTTTC
cdr3_length: 14
v_call: TRBV6-4
d_call: NA
clone_size: NA
j_call: TRBJ2-6

cdr3_aa: CASSLIVLAGGPYEQYF
cdr3_nt: TGTGCCAGCAGCTTGATAGTGCTAGCGGGGGGGCCCTACGAGCAGTACTTC
cdr3_length: 17
v_call: TRBV7-2
d_call: TRBD2
clone_size: NA
j_call: TRBJ2-7

cdr3_aa: CASSTPPLTGGTAKGKLFF
cdr3_nt: TGTGCCAGTAGTACCCCACCCTTGACAGGGGGTACCGCAAAGGGAAAACTGTTTTTT
cdr3_length: 19
v_call: TRBV19
d_call: TRBD1
clone_size: few
j_call: TRBJ1-4

cdr3_aa: CASSWDSLAGNTIYF
cdr3_nt: TGTGCCAGTAGTTGGGACTCCCTCGCTGGAAACACCATATATTTT
cdr3_length: 15
v_call: TRBV19
d_call: NA
clone_size: NA
j_call: TRBJ1-3

cdr3_aa: CASSIRLAGTDTQYF
cdr3_nt: TGTGCCAGTAGTATCCGTCTAGCTGGCACAGATACGCAGTATTTT
cdr3_length: 15
v_call: TRBV19
d_call: NA
clone_size: NA
j_call: TRBJ2-3

cdr3_aa: CASSIGHSGLTYNEQFF
cdr3_nt: TGTGCCAGTAGTATTGGGCATAGCGGCCTAACCTACAATGAGCAGTTCTTC
cdr3_length: 17
v_call: TRBV19
d_call: NA
clone_size: NA
j_call: TRBJ2-1

cdr3_aa: CASSGKGGTGELFF
cdr3_nt: TGCGCCAGCAGCGGGAAGGGAGGCACCGGGGAGCTGTTTTTT
cdr3_length: 14
v_call: TRBV5-1
d_call: NA
clone_size: NA
j_call: TRBJ2-2

cdr3_aa: CASSQESLLSSEQYF
cdr3_nt: TGCGCCAGCAGCCAAGAGTCTCTCCTTAGTTCCGAGCAGTACTTC
cdr3_length: 15
v_call: TRBV4-3
d_call: NA
clone_size: NA
j_call: TRBJ2-7

cdr3_aa: CAWSLQGPQETQYF
cdr3_nt: TGTGCCTGGAGCCTTCAGGGGCCCCAAGAGACCCAGTACTTC
cdr3_length: 14
v_call: TRBV30
d_call: NA
clone_size: NA
j_call: TRBJ2-5

cdr3_aa: CASSIGLIGQGPYEQYF
cdr3_nt: TGTGCCAGTAGTATAGGCCTCATCGGACAGGGACCCTACGAGCAGTACTTC
cdr3_length: 17
v_call: TRBV19
d_call: TRBD1
clone_size: NA
j_call: TRBJ2-7

cdr3_aa: CASSLAPDNEQYF
cdr3_nt: TGTGCCAGCAGCTTAGCGCCGGACAACGAGCAGTACTTC
cdr3_length: 13
v_call: TRBV7-6
d_call: NA
clone_size: few
j_call: TRBJ2-7

cdr3_aa: CASSLADRGLTEAFF
cdr3_nt: TGTGCCAGCAGCTTAGCAGACAGGGGCTTAACTGAAGCTTTCTTT
cdr3_length: 15
v_call: TRBV7-8
d_call: TRBD1
clone_size: few
j_call: TRBJ1-1

cdr3_aa: CASSFSRTEAFF
cdr3_nt: TGTGCCAGCAGCTTTAGTCGCACTGAAGCTTTCTTT
cdr3_length: 12
v_call: TRBV5-6
d_call: NA
clone_size: NA
j_call: TRBJ1-1

cdr3_aa: CASRKGLAGGLGDADTQYF
cdr3_nt: TGTGCCAGCAGAAAGGGGCTAGCGGGGGGGCTCGGGGATGCAGATACGCAGTATTTT
cdr3_length: 19
v_call: TRBV5-4
d_call: TRBD2
clone_size: few
j_call: TRBJ2-3

cdr3_aa: CASSVGQAGGNSPLHF
cdr3_nt: TGTGCCAGCAGCGTAGGACAGGCGGGTGGTAATTCACCCCTCCACTTT
cdr3_length: 16
v_call: TRBV9
d_call: NA
clone_size: NA
j_call: TRBJ1-6

cdr3_aa: CASRGQISGNTIYF
cdr3_nt: TGTGCCAGCAGAGGACAGATCTCTGGAAACACCATATATTTT
cdr3_length: 14
v_call: TRBV7-2
d_call: NA
clone_size: NA
j_call: TRBJ1-3

cdr3_aa: CAYIPNTGTGVPGYTF
cdr3_nt: TGTGCCTACATACCCAACACCGGGACAGGGGTTCCTGGCTACACCTTC
cdr3_length: 16
v_call: TRBV30
d_call: TRBD1
clone_size: NA
j_call: TRBJ1-2

cdr3_aa: CASSFGQGSRFF
cdr3_nt: NA
cdr3_length: 12
v_call: TRBV13
d_call: NA
clone_size: NA
j_call: TRBJ2-1

cdr3_aa: CASSLARESPQETQYF
cdr3_nt: TGTGCCAGCAGCTTAGCGCGGGAATCGCCGCAAGAGACCCAGTACTTC
cdr3_length: 16
v_call: TRBV11-2
d_call: NA
clone_size: once
j_call: TRBJ2-5

cdr3_aa: CASSLQGAITEAFF
cdr3_nt: TGTGCCAGCAGCTTACAGGGGGCGATTACTGAAGCTTTCTTT
cdr3_length: 14
v_call: TRBV7-2
d_call: TRBD1
clone_size: few
j_call: TRBJ1-1

cdr3_aa: CASSKAGYQPQHF
cdr3_nt: TGTGCCAGCTCCAAAGCCGGGTATCAGCCCCAGCATTTT
cdr3_length: 13
v_call: TRBV6-5
d_call: NA
clone_size: NA
j_call: TRBJ1-5

cdr3_aa: CASSFRDRAQGYTF
cdr3_nt: TGTGCCAGCAGCTTCCGGGACAGGGCTCAGGGCTACACCTTC
cdr3_length: 14
v_call: TRBV5-6
d_call: TRBD1
clone_size: NA
j_call: TRBJ1-2

cdr3_aa: CASSLTDYEQYF
cdr3_nt: TGTGCCAGCAGCCTAACAGACTACGAGCAGTACTTC
cdr3_length: 12
v_call: TRBV11-2
d_call: NA
clone_size: NA
j_call: TRBJ2-7

cdr3_aa: CASSYPGSEQYF
cdr3_nt: TGTGCCAGCAGTTACCCAGGTTCTGAGCAGTACTTC
cdr3_length: 12
v_call: TRBV6-5
d_call: NA
clone_size: NA
j_call: TRBJ2-7

cdr3_aa: CASSESYGNTEAFF
cdr3_nt: TGTGCCAGCAGTGAATCTTACGGGAACACTGAAGCTTTCTTT
cdr3_length: 14
v_call: TRBV2
d_call: NA
clone_size: NA
j_call: TRBJ1-1

cdr3_aa: CASSLRQNTGELFF
cdr3_nt: TGTGCCAGCAGCTTGAGACAGAACACCGGGGAGCTGTTTTTT
cdr3_length: 14
v_call: TRBV7-6
d_call: NA
clone_size: once
j_call: TRBJ2-2

cdr3_aa: CASSYSGNTEAFF
cdr3_nt: TGTGCCAGCAGCTATTCAGGGAACACTGAAGCTTTCTTT
cdr3_length: 13
v_call: TRBV28
d_call: NA
clone_size: NA
j_call: TRBJ1-1

cdr3_aa: CATTTGGANYGYTF
cdr3_nt: TGTGCCACCACGACAGGGGGAGCTAACTATGGCTACACCTTC
cdr3_length: 14
v_call: TRBV6-1
d_call: TRBD1
clone_size: NA
j_call: TRBJ1-2

cdr3_aa: CASSTGTEAFF
cdr3_nt: TGTGCCAGCAGCACGGGTACTGAAGCTTTCTTT
cdr3_length: 11
v_call: TRBV5-4
d_call: NA
clone_size: NA
j_call: TRBJ1-1

cdr3_aa: CASSEPSYPYLSYEQYF
cdr3_nt: TGTGCCAGCAGTGAGCCTAGCTACCCGTACCTCTCCTACGAGCAGTACTTC
cdr3_length: 17
v_call: TRBV2
d_call: NA
clone_size: NA
j_call: TRBJ2-7

cdr3_aa: CASSLGQRQETQYF
cdr3_nt: TGTGCCAGCAGCTTAGGACAGCGTCAAGAGACCCAGTACTTC
cdr3_length: 14
v_call: TRBV5-4
d_call: NA
clone_size: NA
j_call: TRBJ2-5

cdr3_aa: CASSPLIGTRFTDTQYF
cdr3_nt: TGTGCCAGCAGCCCTCTTATCGGGACTAGGTTCACAGATACGCAGTATTTT
cdr3_length: 17
v_call: TRBV5-4
d_call: TRBD2
clone_size: NA
j_call: TRBJ2-3

cdr3_aa: CATQGGAQGTEAFF
cdr3_nt: TGTGCCACCCAAGGGGGGGCGCAGGGCACTGAAGCTTTCTTT
cdr3_length: 14
v_call: TRBV2
d_call: NA
clone_size: NA
j_call: TRBJ1-1

cdr3_aa: CASSLVSQGVNYGYTF
cdr3_nt: TGCGCCAGCAGCTTGGTCTCGCAGGGGGTGAACTATGGCTACACCTTC
cdr3_length: 16
v_call: TRBV5-1
d_call: TRBD1
clone_size: few
j_call: TRBJ1-2

cdr3_aa: CASSRLTTTDTQYF
cdr3_nt: TGTGCCAGCAGCCGATTGACTACCACAGATACGCAGTATTTT
cdr3_length: 14
v_call: TRBV7-2
d_call: NA
clone_size: NA
j_call: TRBJ2-3

cdr3_aa: CASSFYREGQEKLFF
cdr3_nt: TGTGCCAGCAGCTTCTACAGGGAGGGGCAAGAAAAACTGTTTTTT
cdr3_length: 15
v_call: TRBV7-9
d_call: NA
clone_size: NA
j_call: TRBJ1-4

cdr3_aa: CASSVELAGGQFF
cdr3_nt: TGTGCCAGCAGCGTAGAACTAGCGGGAGGGCAGTTCTTC
cdr3_length: 13
v_call: TRBV9
d_call: TRBD2
clone_size: once
j_call: TRBJ2-1

cdr3_aa: CASKRTGRSYEQYF
cdr3_nt: TGTGCCAGTAAGAGGACAGGGAGAAGCTACGAGCAGTACTTC
cdr3_length: 14
v_call: TRBV19
d_call: TRBD1
clone_size: NA
j_call: TRBJ2-7

cdr3_aa: CASRQVPSRGAFF
cdr3_nt: TGTGCCAGCAGACAGGTCCCTTCTCGGGGGGCTTTCTTT
cdr3_length: 13
v_call: TRBV11-2
d_call: NA
clone_size: NA
j_call: TRBJ1-1

cdr3_aa: CSSSQQGIPYEQYF
cdr3_nt: TGTTCCAGCAGCCAACAGGGGATCCCCTACGAGCAGTACTTC
cdr3_length: 14
v_call: TRBV7-9
d_call: TRBD1
clone_size: NA
j_call: TRBJ2-7

cdr3_aa: CASEVVAGMGETQYF
cdr3_nt: TGTGCAAGTGAGGTGGTAGCGGGGATGGGAGAGACCCAGTACTTC
cdr3_length: 15
v_call: TRBV12-2
d_call: NA
clone_size: once
j_call: TRBJ2-5

cdr3_aa: CASSTPGLADNNEQFF
cdr3_nt: TGTGCCAGCAGTACCCCGGGACTAGCGGATAACAATGAGCAGTTCTTC
cdr3_length: 16
v_call: TRBV27
d_call: TRBD2
clone_size: NA
j_call: TRBJ2-1

cdr3_aa: CASSLNGQAFSYEQYF
cdr3_nt: TGTGCCAGCAGCTTAAATGGCCAGGCCTTCTCCTACGAGCAGTACTTC
cdr3_length: 16
v_call: TRBV7-9
d_call: NA
clone_size: NA
j_call: TRBJ2-7

cdr3_aa: CAWTRPGDSTDTQYF
cdr3_nt: TGTGCCTGGACCCGTCCCGGGGATAGCACAGATACGCAGTATTTT
cdr3_length: 15
v_call: TRBV30
d_call: NA
clone_size: NA
j_call: TRBJ2-3

cdr3_aa: CASSYTGTGITEAFF
cdr3_nt: TGTGCCAGCAGTTATACCGGGACAGGGATCACTGAAGCTTTCTTT
cdr3_length: 15
v_call: TRBV6-6
d_call: TRBD1
clone_size: NA
j_call: TRBJ1-1

cdr3_aa: CASSLATENTEAFF
cdr3_nt: TGCGCCAGCAGCTTAGCTACAGAGAACACTGAAGCTTTCTTT
cdr3_length: 14
v_call: TRBV5-1
d_call: NA
clone_size: once
j_call: TRBJ1-1

cdr3_aa: CASSSRTSVGEKLFF
cdr3_nt: TGTGCCAGCAGTTCCCGGACTTCGGTGGGTGAAAAACTGTTTTTT
cdr3_length: 15
v_call: TRBV6-5
d_call: NA
clone_size: NA
j_call: TRBJ1-4

cdr3_aa: CASSYYSGGDTEAFF
cdr3_nt: TGTGCCAGCAGCTACTACTCCGGGGGGGACACTGAAGCTTTCTTT
cdr3_length: 15
v_call: TRBV7-9
d_call: NA
clone_size: once
j_call: TRBJ1-1